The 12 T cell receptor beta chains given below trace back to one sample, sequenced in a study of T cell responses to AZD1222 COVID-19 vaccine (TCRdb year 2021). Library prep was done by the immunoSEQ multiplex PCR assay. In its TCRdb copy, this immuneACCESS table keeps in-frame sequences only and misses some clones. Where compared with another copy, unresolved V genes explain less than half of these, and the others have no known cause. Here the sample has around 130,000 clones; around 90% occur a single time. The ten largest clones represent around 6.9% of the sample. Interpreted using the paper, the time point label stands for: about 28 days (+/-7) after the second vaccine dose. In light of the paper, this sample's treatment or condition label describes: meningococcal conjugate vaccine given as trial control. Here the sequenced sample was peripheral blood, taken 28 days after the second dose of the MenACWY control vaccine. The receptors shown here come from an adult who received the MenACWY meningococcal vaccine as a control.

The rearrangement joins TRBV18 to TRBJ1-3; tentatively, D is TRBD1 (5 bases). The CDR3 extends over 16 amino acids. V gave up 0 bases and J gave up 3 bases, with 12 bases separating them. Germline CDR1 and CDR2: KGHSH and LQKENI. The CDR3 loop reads CASSPPGDRVGNTIYF. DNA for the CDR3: TGTGCCAGCTCACCACCGGGTGACAGAGTTGGAAACACCATATATTTT.

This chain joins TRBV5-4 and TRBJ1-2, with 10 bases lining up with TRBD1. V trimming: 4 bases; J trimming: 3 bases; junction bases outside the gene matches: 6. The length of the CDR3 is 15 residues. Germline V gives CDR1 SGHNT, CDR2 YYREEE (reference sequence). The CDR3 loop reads CASSRQGALDYGYTF. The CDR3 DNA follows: TGTGCCAGCAGCCGACAGGGGGCGCTGGACTATGGCTACACCTTC. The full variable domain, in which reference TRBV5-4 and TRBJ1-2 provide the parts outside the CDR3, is ETGVTQSPTHLIKTRGQQVTLRCSSQSGHNTVSWYQQALGQGPQFIFQYYREEENGRGNFPPRFSGLQFPNYSSELNVNALELDDSALYLCASSRQGALDYGYTFGSGTRLTVV.

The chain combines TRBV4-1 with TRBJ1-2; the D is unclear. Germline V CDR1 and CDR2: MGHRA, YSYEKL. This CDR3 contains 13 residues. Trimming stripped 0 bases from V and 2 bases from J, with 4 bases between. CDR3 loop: CASSQEQNYGYTF. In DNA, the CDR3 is TGCGCCAGCAGCCAAGAACAGAACTATGGCTACACCTTC.

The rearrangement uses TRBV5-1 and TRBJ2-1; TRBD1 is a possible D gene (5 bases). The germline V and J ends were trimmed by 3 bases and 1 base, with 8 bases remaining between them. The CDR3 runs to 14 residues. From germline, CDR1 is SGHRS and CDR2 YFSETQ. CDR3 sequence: CASSSTVSYNEQFF. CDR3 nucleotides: TGCGCCAGCAGCTCGACAGTTTCCTACAATGAGCAGTTCTTC. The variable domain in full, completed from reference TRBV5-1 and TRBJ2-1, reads KAGVTQTPRYLIKTRGQQVTLSCSPISGHRSVSWYQQTPGQGLQFLFEYFSETQRNKGNFPGRFSGRQFSNSRSEMNVSTLELGDSALYLCASSSTVSYNEQFFGPGTRLTVL.

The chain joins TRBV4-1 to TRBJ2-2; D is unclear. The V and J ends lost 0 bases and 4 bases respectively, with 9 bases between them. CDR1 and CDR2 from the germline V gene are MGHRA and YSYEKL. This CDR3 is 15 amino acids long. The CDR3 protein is CASSQDRAGTGELFF. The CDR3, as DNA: TGCGCCAGCAGCCAAGATCGGGCAGGCACCGGGGAGCTGTTTTTT.

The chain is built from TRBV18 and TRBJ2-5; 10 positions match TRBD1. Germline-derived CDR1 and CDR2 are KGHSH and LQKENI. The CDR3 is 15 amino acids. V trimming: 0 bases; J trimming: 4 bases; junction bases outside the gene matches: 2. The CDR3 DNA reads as TGTGCCAGCTCACCACCTGACAGGGGGCGAGAGACCCAGTACTTC. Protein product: CASSPPDRGRETQYF.

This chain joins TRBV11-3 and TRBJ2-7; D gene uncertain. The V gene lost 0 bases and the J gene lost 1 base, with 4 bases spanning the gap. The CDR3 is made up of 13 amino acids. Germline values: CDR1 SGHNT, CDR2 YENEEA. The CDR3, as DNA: TGTGCCAGCAGCTTAGAGTCATCCTACGAGCAGTACTTC. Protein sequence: CASSLESSYEQYF. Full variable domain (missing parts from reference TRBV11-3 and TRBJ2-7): EAGVVQSPRYKIIEKKQPVAFWCNPISGHNTLYWYLQNLGQGPELLIRYENEEAVDDSQLPKDRFSAERLKGVDSTLKIQPAELGDSAVYLCASSLESSYEQYFGPGTRLTVT.

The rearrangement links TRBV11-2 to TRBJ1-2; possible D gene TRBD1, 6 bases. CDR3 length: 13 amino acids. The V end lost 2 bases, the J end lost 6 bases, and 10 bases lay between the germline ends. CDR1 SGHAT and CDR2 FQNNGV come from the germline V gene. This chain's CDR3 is CASSLRGRDGYTF. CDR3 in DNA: TGTGCCAGCAGCTTAAGGGGGAGGGATGGCTACACCTTC.

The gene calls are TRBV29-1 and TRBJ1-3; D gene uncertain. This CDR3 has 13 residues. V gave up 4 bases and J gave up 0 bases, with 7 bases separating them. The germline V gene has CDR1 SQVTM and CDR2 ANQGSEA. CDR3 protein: CSVVARSGNTIYF. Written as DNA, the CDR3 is TGCAGCGTTGTTGCGCGCTCTGGAAACACCATATATTTT.

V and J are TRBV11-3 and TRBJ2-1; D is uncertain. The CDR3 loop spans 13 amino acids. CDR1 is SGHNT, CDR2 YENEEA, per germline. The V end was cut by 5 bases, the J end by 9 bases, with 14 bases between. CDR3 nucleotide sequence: TGTGCCAGCAGCCCGCACCCCCATCGTGAGCAGTTCTTC. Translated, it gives CASSPHPHREQFF. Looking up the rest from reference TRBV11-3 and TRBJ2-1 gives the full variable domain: EAGVVQSPRYKIIEKKQPVAFWCNPISGHNTLYWYLQNLGQGPELLIRYENEEAVDDSQLPKDRFSAERLKGVDSTLKIQPAELGDSAVYLCASSPHPHREQFFGPGTRLTVL.

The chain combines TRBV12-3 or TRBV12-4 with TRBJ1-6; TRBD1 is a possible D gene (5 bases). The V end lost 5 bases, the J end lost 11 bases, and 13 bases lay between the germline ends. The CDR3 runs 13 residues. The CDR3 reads CASSVGQDPPLHF. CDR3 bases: TGTGCCAGCAGTGTTGGACAAGACCCACCCCTCCACTTT.

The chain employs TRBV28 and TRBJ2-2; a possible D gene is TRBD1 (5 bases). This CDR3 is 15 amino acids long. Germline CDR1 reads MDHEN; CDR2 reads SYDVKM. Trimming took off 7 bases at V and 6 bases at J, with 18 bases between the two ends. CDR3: CASKGAVWASGELFF. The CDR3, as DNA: TGTGCCAGCAAAGGGGCGGTTTGGGCGTCCGGGGAGCTGTTTTTT.